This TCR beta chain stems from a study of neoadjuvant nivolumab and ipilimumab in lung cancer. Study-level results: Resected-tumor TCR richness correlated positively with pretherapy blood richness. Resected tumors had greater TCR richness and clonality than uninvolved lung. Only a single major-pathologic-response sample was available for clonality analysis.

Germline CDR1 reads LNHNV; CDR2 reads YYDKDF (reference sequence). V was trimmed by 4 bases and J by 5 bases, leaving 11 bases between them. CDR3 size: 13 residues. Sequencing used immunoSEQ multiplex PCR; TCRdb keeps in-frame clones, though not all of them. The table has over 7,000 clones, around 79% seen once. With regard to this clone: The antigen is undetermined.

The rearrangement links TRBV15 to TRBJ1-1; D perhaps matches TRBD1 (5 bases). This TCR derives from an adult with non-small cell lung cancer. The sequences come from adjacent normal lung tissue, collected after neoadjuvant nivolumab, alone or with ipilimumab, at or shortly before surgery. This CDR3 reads CATSTQGYTEAFF. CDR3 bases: TGTGCCACCAGCACCCAGGGATATACTGAAGCTTTCTTT.